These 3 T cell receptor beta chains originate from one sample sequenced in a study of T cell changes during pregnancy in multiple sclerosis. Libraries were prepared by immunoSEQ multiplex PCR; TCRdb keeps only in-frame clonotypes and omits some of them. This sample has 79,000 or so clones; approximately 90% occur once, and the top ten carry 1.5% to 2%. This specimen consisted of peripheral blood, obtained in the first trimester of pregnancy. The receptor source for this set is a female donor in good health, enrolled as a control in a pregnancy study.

The DNA for the CDR3 is TGCACCAGCAGCCGAAAAGGGACACGAATGTGCGAGCAGTACTTC. It codes for CTSSRKGTRMCEQYF. The gene calls are TRBV1 and TRBJ2-7; TRBD1 reflects the table's D call only, with no check against the DNA. TRBV1 is described as a pseudogene. CDR3 size: 15 residues.

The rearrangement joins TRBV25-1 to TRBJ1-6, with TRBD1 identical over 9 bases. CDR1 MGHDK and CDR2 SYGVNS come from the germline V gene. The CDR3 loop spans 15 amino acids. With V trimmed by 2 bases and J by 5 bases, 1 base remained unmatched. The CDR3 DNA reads TGTGCCAGCAGTGAAGGGGACAGGGATAATTCACCCCTCCACTTT. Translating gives CASSEGDRDNSPLHF.

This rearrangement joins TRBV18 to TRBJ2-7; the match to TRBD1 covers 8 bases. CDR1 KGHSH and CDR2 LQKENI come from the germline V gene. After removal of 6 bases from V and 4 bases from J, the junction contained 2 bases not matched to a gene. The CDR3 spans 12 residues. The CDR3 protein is CASSGQVYEQYF. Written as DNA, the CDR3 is TGTGCCAGCTCGGGACAGGTATACGAGCAGTACTTC.